Each of the 22 T cell receptor beta chains below was sequenced from the same sample in a study of T cells in Graves' hyperthyroidism and ophthalmopathy. Amplification targeted TCR beta CDR3 regions from RNA transcripts. A first-round RT-PCR of the TCR CDR3 used the HTBI primer set. TCRdb reanalysed the multiplex PCR reads using MiXCR and keeps one entry per CDR3 protein. The sample carries over 300,000 distinct CDR3 sequences, approximately 13% recorded once. Sequencing input: blood. The origin of the receptors is a woman aged 55-69 years with Graves' hyperthyroidism.

This clonotype came up many times. The chain carries TRBV29-1 and TRBJ2-7; the D gene is possibly TRBD2 (6 bases). The germline CDR1 and CDR2 sequences are SQVTM and ANQGSEA. There are 11 residues in the CDR3. Trimming cost V 8 bases and J 4 bases, with 12 bases left between them. The CDR3 bases are TGCAGCTCCTCGGAGGGTTACGAGCAGTACTTC. Protein: CSSSEGYEQYF.

V usage is TRBV7-9 and J usage is TRBJ2-7; 13 nucleotides match TRBD2. CDR3 length: 15 amino acids. The V gene's germline CDR1 is SEHNR and CDR2 FQNEAQ (reference sequence). V was clipped by 6 bases and J by 4 bases; unmatched bases: 6. CDR3 region: CASSVGTSGNYEQYF. The CDR3 nucleotides are TGTGCCAGCAGTGTCGGGACTAGCGGGAATTACGAGCAGTACTTC. The entire variable domain, with the rest obtained from reference TRBV7-9 and TRBJ2-7, is as follows: DTGVSQNPRHKITKRGQNVTFRCDPISEHNRLYWYRQTLGQGPEFLTYFQNEAQLEKSRLLSDRFSAERPKGSFSTLEIQRTEQGDSAMYLCASSVGTSGNYEQYFGPGTRLTVT.

The gene calls are TRBV20-1 and TRBJ1-2; D remains unclear. This CDR3 region has 11 residues. V was trimmed by 1 base and J by 8 bases, leaving 8 bases between them. CDR1 and CDR2 (germline): DFQATT, SNEGSKA (reference sequence). The CDR3 sequence is CSARVTRGYTF. CDR3 sequence (DNA): TGCAGTGCTAGAGTCACACGGGGCTACACCTTC.

This clonotype was counted only a few times. The rearrangement uses TRBV5-5 and TRBJ2-1, with 12 bases identical to TRBD1. The CDR3 contains 16 residues. In germline, CDR1 is SGHKS, CDR2 YYEKEE (reference sequence). The junction had 5 bases not matched to a gene; V was cut back by 4 bases and J by 3 bases. CDR3 sequence: CASSPGQGASYNEQFF. In DNA, the CDR3 is TGTGCCAGCAGCCCGGGACAGGGGGCGAGCTACAATGAGCAGTTCTTC. Based on the CDR3 plus reference TRBV5-5 and TRBJ2-1, the full variable domain is DAGVTQSPTHLIKTRGQQVTLRCSPISGHKSVSWYQQVLGQGPQFIFQYYEKEERGRGNFPDRFSARQFPNYSSELNVNALLLGDSALYLCASSPGQGASYNEQFFGPGTRLTVL.

Many counts were recorded for this clonotype. The J gene is TRBJ2-3, the V gene TRBV3-1; TRBD2 agrees at 11 bases. The CDR3 sequence is 17 residues long. Germline values: CDR1 LGHDT, CDR2 YNNKEL (reference sequence). V gave up 0 bases and J gave up 6 bases; unmatched junction bases: 8. CDR3 residues: CASSQDRTSGSGDTQYF. In DNA, the CDR3 is TGTGCCAGCAGCCAAGATCGAACTAGCGGGAGCGGGGATACGCAGTATTTT.

Of note for this clonotype: Since a much larger clone is just one base distant, this may be a read error. The CDR3 does not close with the conserved phenylalanine or tryptophan, likely indicating a read error. The genes are TRBV5-4 and TRBJ2-1; D possibly corresponds to TRBD2 (5 bases). V was trimmed by 2 bases and J by 3 bases, leaving 12 bases between them. The germline V gene encodes CDR1 SGHNT and CDR2 YYREEE (reference sequence). The CDR3 spans 15 residues. CDR3 nucleotide sequence: TGTGCCAGCAGCTTCGGCGGGTACATCTACAATGAGCAGTTCTCC. As protein: CASSFGGYIYNEQFS.

This clonotype came up many times. The J gene is TRBJ2-1, the V gene TRBV18; D might be TRBD2 (5 bases). Trimming removed 0 bases from V and 6 bases from J, with 15 bases in between. Germline lookup yields CDR1 KGHSH and CDR2 LQKENI. The CDR3 sequence is 16 residues long. The CDR3 reads CASSPPMGSGGNEQFF. The CDR3 region has the DNA TGTGCCAGCTCACCACCGATGGGGTCTGGAGGCAATGAGCAGTTCTTC.

To note about this clonotype: The conserved phenylalanine or tryptophan is not found at the CDR3 terminus, so this likely reflects a read error. The genes are TRBV5-1 and TRBJ1-1, with unresolved D. The CDR3 contains 13 residues. From germline, CDR1 is SGHRS and CDR2 YFSETQ. Trimming removed 3 bases at V and 5 bases at J, with 11 bases between. For the CDR3, the DNA is TGCGCCAGCAGCTACCGGACGGCAACTGAAGCTTTCCTT. This sequence encodes CASSYRTATEAFL.

A few counts support this clonotype. J is TRBJ2-3 and V is TRBV7-2; D may be TRBD1 (5 bases). V dropped 3 bases and J dropped 2 bases, with 15 bases sitting between them. Germline CDR1 and CDR2: SGHTA and FQGNSA. The CDR3 has 16 residues. CDR3 in amino acids: CASSFRGVGVTDTQYF. The CDR3 DNA is TGTGCCAGCAGCTTTAGGGGTGTCGGAGTCACAGATACGCAGTATTTT. Full variable domain (outside the CDR3, taken from reference TRBV7-2 and TRBJ2-3): GAGVSQSPSNKVTEKGKDVELRCDPISGHTALYWYRQSLGQGLEFLIYFQGNSAPDKSGLPSDRFSAERTGGSVSTLTIQRTQQEDSAVYLCASSFRGVGVTDTQYFGPGTRLTVL.

This chain links TRBV19 with TRBJ1-6; TRBD1 matches 9 bases. Trimming at V came to 6 bases and at J to 10 bases, leaving 13 bases not matched to a gene. Germline V gene sequence: CDR1 LNHDA, CDR2 SQIVND (reference sequence). This CDR3 has 16 amino acids. CDR3 DNA: TGTGCCAGTAGACTAACAGGGGGCCGCCGCTCCTCACCCCTCCACTTT. This codes for CASRLTGGRRSSPLHF.

This clonotype was counted between two and nine times. In this CDR3 the conserved last residue, phenylalanine or tryptophan, is missing, so a read error is likely. The CDR3 sequence: CASGHRESSYEQYL. For the CDR3, the DNA is TGTGCCAGCGGCCACAGGGAAAGCTCCTACGAGCAGTACCTC. The chain recombines TRBV10-3 with TRBJ2-7, with D possibly matching TRBD1 (6 bases). Trimming left V 10 bases short and J 0 bases short, with 16 bases between. CDR3 length: 14 amino acids. Germline assignment: CDR1 ENHRY and CDR2 SYGVKD.

At least ten counts were recorded for this clonotype. The chain is built from TRBV6-1 and TRBJ1-1; a weak D match, TRBD1 (6 bases). CDR3 length: 12 residues. Germline V CDR1 and CDR2: MNHNS, SASEGT. V lost 6 bases, J lost 10 bases, and 15 bases lay in between. The CDR3 coding sequence is TGTGCCAGCAGGGTGGGGGGCCCAGGAGCTTTCTTT. Its protein product is CASRVGGPGAFF.

The chain couples TRBV6-5 to TRBJ2-1, with no clear D. The CDR3 is made up of 13 amino acids. The germline CDR1 and CDR2 sequences are MNHEY and SVGAGI. V dropped 0 bases and J dropped 8 bases, with 8 bases sitting between them. CDR3 loop: CASSYSTVDEQFF. For the CDR3, the DNA is TGTGCCAGCAGTTACTCAACAGTTGATGAGCAGTTCTTC.

This clonotype was observed a few times. The chain combines TRBV6-1 with TRBJ2-7, with a weak D call TRBD2 (5 bases). The CDR3 has 18 amino acids. The V end was cut by 0 bases, the J end by 3 bases, with 21 bases between. The germline CDR1 and CDR2 sequences are MNHNS and SASEGT. The CDR3 here is CASSEAGYSNGVSYEQYF. In nucleotides, the CDR3 is TGTGCCAGCAGTGAAGCAGGGTATTCTAACGGGGTGAGCTACGAGCAGTACTTC.

This clonotype was counted many times. The chain is built from TRBV3-1 and TRBJ2-7; D is unresolved. The germline V gene has CDR1 LGHDT and CDR2 YNNKEL (reference sequence). V was pared by 2 bases and J by 6 bases, with 5 bases between. The CDR3 sequence is 11 residues long. The CDR3 DNA reads as TGTGCCAGCAGCCAATCGCTCGAGCAGTACTTC. Its protein is CASSQSLEQYF.

V usage is TRBV7-8 and J usage is TRBJ2-1; either TRBD1 or TRBD2 may supply D (5 bases each). The V end was cut by 5 bases, the J end by 7 bases, with 21 bases between. The germline CDR1 and CDR2 sequences are SGHVS and FQNEAQ. The CDR3 runs to 16 residues. This chain's CDR3 is CASSTPRAGPGNEQFF. CDR3 nucleotide sequence: TGTGCCAGCAGCACACCCAGGGCAGGTCCGGGGAATGAGCAGTTCTTC.

This clonotype was seen repeatedly, ten times or more. This chain connects TRBV13 to TRBJ2-3, with TRBD2 matching over 7 bases. J was trimmed by 4 bases and V by 5 bases; bases with no gene match: 12. Germline V gives CDR1 PRHDT, CDR2 FYEKMQ (reference sequence). CDR3 size: 16 residues. The CDR3 bases are TGTGCCAGCAGCACCACGTGGGGGAGGGGCGCAGATACGCAGTATTTT. Protein sequence: CASSTTWGRGADTQYF.

This clonotype was detected ten times or more. The chain employs TRBV20-1 and TRBJ2-1; D is unresolved. V dropped 4 bases and J dropped 0 bases, with 7 bases sitting between them. Germline CDR1 DFQATT, CDR2 SNEGSKA (reference sequence). This CDR3 region has 13 residues. Here the CDR3 reads CSANQSSYNEQFF. CDR3 DNA sequence: TGCAGTGCTAACCAGAGCTCCTACAATGAGCAGTTCTTC.

As regards this clonotype: A much larger clonotype is one base distant, so this may be a read error. The chain employs TRBV30 and TRBJ1-4, with a tentative D call TRBD1 (5 bases). Per germline, CDR1 GTSNPN and CDR2 SVGIG (reference sequence). This CDR3 is 14 amino acids long. This CDR3 reads CAWPGNPTNEKLLF. The CDR3 DNA sequence: TGTGCCTGGCCAGGGAATCCAACTAATGAAAAACTGCTTTTT.

This clonotype came up a few times. A clone one base away is much larger, so this may be a read error. The rearrangement uses TRBV28 and TRBJ1-1, with D hard to call. Trimming shortened V by 8 bases and J by 3 bases, and 19 bases separated the two germline ends. The CDR3 extends over 15 amino acids. CDR1 and CDR2 from the germline V gene are MDHEN and SYDVKM. The CDR3 loop reads CASGPFTPRDTEAFF. The CDR3 DNA reads TGTGCCAGCGGCCCCTTCACACCTAGGGACACTGAAGCTTTCTTT.

This clonotype was counted ten times or more. DNA for the CDR3: TGTGCCAGCAGTAGGACAGGGGGCGGGGAGCAGTTCTTC. Its translation is CASSRTGGGEQFF. The J gene is TRBJ2-1, the V gene TRBV12-3 or TRBV12-4; 11 positions match TRBD1. The J segment lost 10 bases and the V segment lost 5 bases, leaving 4 bases of the junction unmatched. CDR3 length: 13 residues.

This clonotype was seen repeatedly, ten times or more. The chain recombines TRBV20-1 with TRBJ2-7; TRBD2 agrees at 7 bases. Trimming removed 5 bases from V and 2 bases from J; junction bases left unmatched: 15. Germline V gives CDR1 DFQATT, CDR2 SNEGSKA (reference sequence). This CDR3 contains 16 residues. The CDR3 loop reads CSAPTGLSGMTYEQYF. CDR3 DNA sequence: TGCAGTGCTCCCACTGGACTAAGCGGGATGACCTACGAGCAGTACTTC.